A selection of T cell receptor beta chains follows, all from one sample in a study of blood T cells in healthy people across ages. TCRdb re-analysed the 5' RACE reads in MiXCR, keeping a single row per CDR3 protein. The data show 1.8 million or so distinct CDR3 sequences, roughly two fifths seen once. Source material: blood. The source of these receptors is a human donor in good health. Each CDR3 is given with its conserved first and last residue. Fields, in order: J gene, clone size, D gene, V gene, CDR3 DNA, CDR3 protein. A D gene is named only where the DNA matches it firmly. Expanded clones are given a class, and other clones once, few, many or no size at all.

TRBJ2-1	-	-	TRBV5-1	TGCGCCAGCAGGAACGGGACTCATCCGAGAAATGAGCAGTTCTTC	CASRNGTHPRNEQFF
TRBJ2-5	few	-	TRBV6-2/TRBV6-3	TGTGCCAGCAGTTCCCGGGACCGGGGGACCCAGTACTTC	CASSSRDRGTQYF
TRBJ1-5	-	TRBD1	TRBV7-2	TGTGCCAGCAGCCACGACAGGGTTCAGCCCCAGCATTTT	CASSHDRVQPQHF
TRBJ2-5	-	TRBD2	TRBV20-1	TGCAGTGCTCGTCCGATGGGGGGGGAACAAGAGACCCAGTACTTC	CSARPMGGEQETQYF
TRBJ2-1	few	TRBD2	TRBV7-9	TGTGCCAGCAGGGGGACTAGCGGGGGACACAATGAGCAGTTCTTC	CASRGTSGGHNEQFF
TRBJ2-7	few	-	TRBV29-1	TGCAGCGTTGAAACTCTCATCACCTACGAGCAGTACTTC	CSVETLITYEQYF
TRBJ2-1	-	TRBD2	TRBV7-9	TGTGCCAGCAGCTTAGGAAGTGAAGGACTAGGGGTCAATGAGCAGTTCTTC	CASSLGSEGLGVNEQFF
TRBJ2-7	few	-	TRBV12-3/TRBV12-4	TGTGCCAGCAGTTCCGGACGGGACCGCTACGAGCAGTACTTC	CASSSGRDRYEQYF
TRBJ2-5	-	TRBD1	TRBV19	TGTGCCAGTAGTATCGGGACAGGTGTTGTCGATGAGCAGTACTTC	CASSIGTGVVDEQYF
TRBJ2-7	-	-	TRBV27	TGTGCCAGCAGCCCAGATGAACAAACCTACGAGCAGTACTTC	CASSPDEQTYEQYF
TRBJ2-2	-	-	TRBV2	TGTGCCAGCAAGCCACTTACCACCGGGGGGCTGTTTTTT	CASKPLTTGGLFF
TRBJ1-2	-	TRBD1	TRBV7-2	TGTGCCAGCAGAGAAGCCGGGACAGGGTACGGCTACACCTTC	CASREAGTGYGYTF
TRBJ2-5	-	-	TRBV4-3	TGCGCCAGCAGCCAAGAGTCTAGCTGGACCGAGGAGACCCAGTACTTC	CASSQESSWTEETQYF
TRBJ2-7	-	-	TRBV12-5	TGTGCTAGTGGTAAGACAGATTACGAGCAGTACTTC	CASGKTDYEQYF
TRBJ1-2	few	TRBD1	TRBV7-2	TGTGCCAGCCATTGGACAGGAGCTGCTAACTATGGCTACACCTTC	CASHWTGAANYGYTF
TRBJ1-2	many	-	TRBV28	TGTGCCAGCAGCTCCTCTAACTATGGCTACACCTTC	CASSSSNYGYTF
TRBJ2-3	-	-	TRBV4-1	TGCGCCAGCAGCCAAGAAGGACGTCGAGTGACAGATACGCAGTATTTT	CASSQEGRRVTDTQYF
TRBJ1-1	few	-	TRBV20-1	TGCAGTGCTAGATTGGTGGGGAACACTGAAGCTTTCTTT	CSARLVGNTEAFF
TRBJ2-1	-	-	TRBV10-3	TGTGCCATCAGTGACGAGAATCCCTACAATGAGCAGTTCTTC	CAISDENPYNEQFF
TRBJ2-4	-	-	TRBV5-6	TGTGCCAGCAGCTTTGGGATATGGGGGAACATTCAGTACTTC	CASSFGIWGNIQYF
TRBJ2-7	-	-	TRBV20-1	TGCAGTGCTAGAGAGAGAATCTTGGGGACTTACTCCTACGAGCAGTACTTC	CSARERILGTYSYEQYF
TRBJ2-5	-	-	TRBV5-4	TGTGCCAGCAGCATTATGGGACTCCAAGAGACCCAGTACTTC	CASSIMGLQETQYF
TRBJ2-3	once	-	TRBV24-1	TGTGCCACCGAACAGGGAGATACGCAGTATTTT	CATEQGDTQYF
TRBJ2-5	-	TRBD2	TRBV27	TGTGCCAGCAGTTTATTAGCGGGGGCCTCTTACCAAGAGACCCAGTACTTC	CASSLLAGASYQETQYF
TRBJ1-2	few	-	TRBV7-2	TGTGCCAGCAGCTTAGCAGCGTTGGGAAACTATGGCTACACCTTC	CASSLAALGNYGYTF
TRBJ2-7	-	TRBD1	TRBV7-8	TGTGCCAGCCAAGGGACAGGGTTCTACGAGCAGTACTTC	CASQGTGFYEQYF
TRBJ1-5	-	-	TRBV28	TGTGCCAGCAGTTTATGGAACCAGGGCGGCAATCAGCCCCAGCATTTT	CASSLWNQGGNQPQHF
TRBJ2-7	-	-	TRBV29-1	TGCAGCGCGGAGATGTTTGGGCGCAAGCAGTACTTC	CSAEMFGRKQYF
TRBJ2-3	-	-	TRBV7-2	TGTGCCAGCAGCTTAACACGGGTCTCGGATACGCAGTATTTT	CASSLTRVSDTQYF
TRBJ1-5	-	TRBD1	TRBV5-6	TGTGCCAGCAGCCCGGGGACAGGGGGGATTAGCAATCAGCCCCAGCATTTT	CASSPGTGGISNQPQHF
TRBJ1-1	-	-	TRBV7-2	TGCGCCAGCAGCTTAGTTCAGGATCCTGAAGCTTTCTTT	CASSLVQDPEAFF
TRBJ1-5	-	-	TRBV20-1	TGCAGCGCAACGAAACAGGGAGGCATCAATCAGCCCCAGCATTTT	CSATKQGGINQPQHF
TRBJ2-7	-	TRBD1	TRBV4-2	TGTGCCAGCAGCCAAACAGGGGGTCGAAGCTCCTACGAGCAGTACTTC	CASSQTGGRSSYEQYF
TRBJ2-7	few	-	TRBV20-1	TGCAGTGCTAGCGAGAGTTCCCGCAGCGAGCAGTACTTC	CSASESSRSEQYF
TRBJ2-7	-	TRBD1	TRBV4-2	TGTGCCAGCAGACGGGACAGGACTGATTACTACGAGCAGTACTTC	CASRRDRTDYYEQYF
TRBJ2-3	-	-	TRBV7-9	TGTGCCAGCAGCTTAGACAGATATATCACAGATACGCAGTATTTT	CASSLDRYITDTQYF
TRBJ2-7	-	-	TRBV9	TGTGCCAGCAGCGTAGACGGGAGACCCTACGAGCAGTACTTC	CASSVDGRPYEQYF
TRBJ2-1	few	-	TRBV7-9	TGTGCCAGCAGCCCGGGTGCGTGGCACCGGGACACCTACAATGAGCAGTTCTTC	CASSPGAWHRDTYNEQFF
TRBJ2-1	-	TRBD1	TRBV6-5	TGTGCCAGCAACCCCGGGGACAGGGGGCCGGAGACCCAGTTCTTC	CASNPGDRGPETQFF
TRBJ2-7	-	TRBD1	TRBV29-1	TGCAGCGTCCCTCAAGAGGGGGCAGGGTACGAGCAGTACTTC	CSVPQEGAGYEQYF
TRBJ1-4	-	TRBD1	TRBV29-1	TGCAGCGCCATCAAACAGGGGTTAGGGAAAAAACTGTTTTTT	CSAIKQGLGKKLFF
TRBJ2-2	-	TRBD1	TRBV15	TGTGCCACCAGCAGGTTCCGATATGGACAGGGGCTGAACACCGGGGAGCTGTTTTTT	CATSRFRYGQGLNTGELFF
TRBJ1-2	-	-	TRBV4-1	TGCGCCAGCAGCTTTCAACAGGACTCTGGCTACACCTTC	CASSFQQDSGYTF
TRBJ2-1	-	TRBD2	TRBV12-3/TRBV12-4	TGTGCCAGCAGAAACATGACTAGCAGAGAGCAGTTCTTC	CASRNMTSREQFF
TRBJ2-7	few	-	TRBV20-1	TGCAGTGCTACTCCCAGGGGTCGGTCCTACGAGCAGTACTTC	CSATPRGRSYEQYF
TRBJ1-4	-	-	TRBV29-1	TGCAGCGTTGCCCCTCGCCTTAATGAAAAACTGTTTTTT	CSVAPRLNEKLFF
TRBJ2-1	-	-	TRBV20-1	TGCAGTGCCACCGGGACTCCCATCTACAATGAGCAGTTCTTC	CSATGTPIYNEQFF
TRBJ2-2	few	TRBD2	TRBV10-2	TGCGCCAGCAGCGGGGGGGAATCAAACACCGGGGAGCTGTTTTTT	CASSGGESNTGELFF
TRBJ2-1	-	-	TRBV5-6	TGTGCCAGCAGCTTCTACACGTTAACCTACAATGAGCAGTTCTTC	CASSFYTLTYNEQFF
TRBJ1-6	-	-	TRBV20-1	TGCAGTGCTAGATTTGAGAATTCTAATTCACCCCTCCACTTT	CSARFENSNSPLHF
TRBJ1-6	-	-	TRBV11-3	TGTGCCAGCAGCTCCCCCGGCGACCCAAATTCACCCCTCCACTTT	CASSSPGDPNSPLHF
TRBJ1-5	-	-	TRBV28	TGTGCCAGTAAACCCCGGGACAATTATGTTATCAATCAGCCCCAGCATTTT	CASKPRDNYVINQPQHF
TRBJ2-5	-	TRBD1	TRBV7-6	TGTGCCAGCAGCTTAGCTGGACAGGGGGCAGTGGAGACCCAGTACTTC	CASSLAGQGAVETQYF
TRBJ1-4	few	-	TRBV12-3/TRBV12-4	TGTGCCAGCAGTTCGGAGGGAGTCGTTTTTGAAAAACTGTTTTTT	CASSSEGVVFEKLFF
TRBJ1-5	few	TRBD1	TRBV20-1	TGCAGTGCTCCGGACAGGGGAGGACAGCCCCAGCATTTT	CSAPDRGGQPQHF